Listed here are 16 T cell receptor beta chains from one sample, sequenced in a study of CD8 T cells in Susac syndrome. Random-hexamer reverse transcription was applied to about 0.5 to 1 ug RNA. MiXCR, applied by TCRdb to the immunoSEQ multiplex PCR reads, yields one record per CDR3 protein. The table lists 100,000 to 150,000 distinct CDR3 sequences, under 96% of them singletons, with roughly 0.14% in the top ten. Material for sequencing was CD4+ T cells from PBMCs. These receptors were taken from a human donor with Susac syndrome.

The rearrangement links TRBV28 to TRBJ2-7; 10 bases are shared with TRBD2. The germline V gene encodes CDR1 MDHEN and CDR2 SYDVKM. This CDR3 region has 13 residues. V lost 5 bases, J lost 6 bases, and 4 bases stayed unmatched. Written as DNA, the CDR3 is TGTGCCAGCAGTAGCGGGAGGGCCCTCGAGCAGTACTTC. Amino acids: CASSSGRALEQYF.

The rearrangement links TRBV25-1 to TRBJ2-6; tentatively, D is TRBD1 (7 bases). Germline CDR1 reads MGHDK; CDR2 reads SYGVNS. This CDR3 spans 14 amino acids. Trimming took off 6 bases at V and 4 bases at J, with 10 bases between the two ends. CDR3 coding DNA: TGTGCCAGCAGCAGGGGGGTAGGGGCCAACGTCCTGACTTTC. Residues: CASSRGVGANVLTF.

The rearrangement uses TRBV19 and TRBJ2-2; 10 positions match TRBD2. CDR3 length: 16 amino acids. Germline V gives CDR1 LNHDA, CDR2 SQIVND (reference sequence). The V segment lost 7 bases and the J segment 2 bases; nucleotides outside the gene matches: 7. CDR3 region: CASNGLAGGNTGELFF. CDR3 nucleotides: TGTGCCAGTAATGGGTTAGCGGGAGGTAACACCGGGGAGCTGTTTTTT.

As DNA, the CDR3 is TGCAGTGCTAGTCGAGGGACGGGGGGGTCAGAGACCCAGTACTTC. It is translated as CSASRGTGGSETQYF. The chain carries TRBV20-1 and TRBJ2-5; 8 nucleotides agree with TRBD2. In germline, CDR1 is DFQATT, CDR2 SNEGSKA (reference sequence). The CDR3 runs to 15 residues. Trimming removed 3 bases from V and 4 bases from J; junction bases left unmatched: 10.

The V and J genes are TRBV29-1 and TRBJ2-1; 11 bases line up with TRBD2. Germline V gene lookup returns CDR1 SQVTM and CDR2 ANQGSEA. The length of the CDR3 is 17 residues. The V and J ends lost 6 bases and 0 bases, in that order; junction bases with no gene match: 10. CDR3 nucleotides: TGCAGCGTCGAAAATAGCGGGAGGGTGAGCTCCTACAATGAGCAGTTCTTC. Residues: CSVENSGRVSSYNEQFF.

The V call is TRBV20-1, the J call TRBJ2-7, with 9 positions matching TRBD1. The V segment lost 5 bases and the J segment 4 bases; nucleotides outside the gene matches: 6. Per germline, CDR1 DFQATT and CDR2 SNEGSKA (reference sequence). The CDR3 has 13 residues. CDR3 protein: CSAGDRVYYEQYF. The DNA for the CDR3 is TGCAGTGCTGGGGACAGGGTGTATTACGAGCAGTACTTC.

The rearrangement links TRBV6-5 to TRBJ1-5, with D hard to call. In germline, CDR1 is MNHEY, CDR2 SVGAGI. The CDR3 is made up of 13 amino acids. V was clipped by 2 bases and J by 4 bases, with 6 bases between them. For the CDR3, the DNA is TGTGCCAGCAGTTACCAGATAAATCAGCCCCAGCATTTT. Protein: CASSYQINQPQHF.

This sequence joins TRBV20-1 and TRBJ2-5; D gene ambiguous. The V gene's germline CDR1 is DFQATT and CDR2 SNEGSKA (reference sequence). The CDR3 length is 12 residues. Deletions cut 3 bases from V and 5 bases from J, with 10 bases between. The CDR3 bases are TGCAGTGCTAGTTGGGGTGGGGAGACCCAGTACTTC. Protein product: CSASWGGETQYF.

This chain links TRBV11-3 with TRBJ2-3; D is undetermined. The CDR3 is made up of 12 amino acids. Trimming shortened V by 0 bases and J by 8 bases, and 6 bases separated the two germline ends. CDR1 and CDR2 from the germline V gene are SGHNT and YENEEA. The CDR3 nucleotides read TGTGCCAGCAGCTTAGATCCTGGTACGCAGTATTTT. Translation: CASSLDPGTQYF.

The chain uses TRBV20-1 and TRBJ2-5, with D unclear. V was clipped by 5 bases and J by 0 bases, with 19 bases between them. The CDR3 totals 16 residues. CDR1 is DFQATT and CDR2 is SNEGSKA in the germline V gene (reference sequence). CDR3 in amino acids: CSALPFATSYQETQYF. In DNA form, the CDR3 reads TGCAGTGCTCTCCCGTTCGCCACTTCGTACCAAGAGACCCAGTACTTC.

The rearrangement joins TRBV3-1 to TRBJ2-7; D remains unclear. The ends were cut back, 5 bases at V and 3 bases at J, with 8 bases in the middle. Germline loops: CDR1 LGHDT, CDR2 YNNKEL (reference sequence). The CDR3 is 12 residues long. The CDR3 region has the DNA TGTGCCAGCAGCTACACAAACTACGAGCAGTACTTC. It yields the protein CASSYTNYEQYF.

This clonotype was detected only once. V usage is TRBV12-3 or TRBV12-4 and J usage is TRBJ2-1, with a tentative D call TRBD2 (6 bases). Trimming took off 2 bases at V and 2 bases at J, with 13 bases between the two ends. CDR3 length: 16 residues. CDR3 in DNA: TGTGCCAGCAGTTTACGAACCGGGAGCCCCTACAATGAGCAGTTCTTC. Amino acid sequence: CASSLRTGSPYNEQFF.

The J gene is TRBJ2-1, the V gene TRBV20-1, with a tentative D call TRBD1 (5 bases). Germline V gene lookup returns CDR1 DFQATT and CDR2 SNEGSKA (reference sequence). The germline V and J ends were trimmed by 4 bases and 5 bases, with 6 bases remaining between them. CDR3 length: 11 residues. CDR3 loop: CSAIGDNEQFF. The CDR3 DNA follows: TGCAGTGCTATAGGGGACAATGAGCAGTTCTTC.

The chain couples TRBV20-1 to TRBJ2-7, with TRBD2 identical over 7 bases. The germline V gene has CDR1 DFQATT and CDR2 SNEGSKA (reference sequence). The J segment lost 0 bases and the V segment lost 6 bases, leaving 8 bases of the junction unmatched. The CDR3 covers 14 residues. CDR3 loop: CSARRLATSYEQYF. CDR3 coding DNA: TGCAGTGCGAGGAGACTAGCTACCTCCTACGAGCAGTACTTC.

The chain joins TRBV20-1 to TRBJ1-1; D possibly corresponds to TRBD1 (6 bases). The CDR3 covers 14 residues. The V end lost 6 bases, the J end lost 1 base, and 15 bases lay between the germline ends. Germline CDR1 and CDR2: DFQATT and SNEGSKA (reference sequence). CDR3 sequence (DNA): TGCAGTGCCGGAGCCGGGACAAAGAACACTGAAGCTTTCTTT. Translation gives CSAGAGTKNTEAFF.

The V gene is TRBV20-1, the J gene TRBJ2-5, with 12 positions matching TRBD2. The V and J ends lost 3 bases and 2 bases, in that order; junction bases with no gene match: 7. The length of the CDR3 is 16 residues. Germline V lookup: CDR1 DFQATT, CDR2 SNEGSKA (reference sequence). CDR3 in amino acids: CSASPSSGRVQETQYF. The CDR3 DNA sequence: TGCAGTGCTAGTCCATCTAGCGGGAGGGTTCAAGAGACCCAGTACTTC.